This TCR beta chain comes out of a study of shared clonotypes between healthy human individuals. Broader study findings: It was the few donors that limited the genetic and exposure-history diversity represented. Lower generation probabilities were found for non-shared clonotypes than for those shared by all four donors.

Deep was the level at which the assay was run. Several immunoSEQ plates received, in even portions, the genomic DNA of each subset. Profiling relied on immunoSEQ multiplex PCR, and the TCRdb table lists in-frame clones only, not all of them. This table holds about 2.1 million clones, approximately 92% found once. In the case of this clone: Its antigen remains unidentified.

CDR3 size: 16 residues. Germline lookup yields CDR1 MNHEY and CDR2 SMNVEV (reference sequence). V was trimmed by 3 bases and J by 4 bases, leaving 18 bases between them. Naive CD8 isolation took CD45RO-negative cells positively selected for CCR7 and excluded terminally differentiated effector memory CD45RA+ cells. The sequenced sample consisted of naive CD8+ T cells from PBMCs. The V gene is TRBV27, the J gene TRBJ1-2; the D gene is possibly TRBD1 (5 bases). The source is a man younger than 30 in good health. Some clones in this sample may be carry-over from other donors' samples. CDR3 DNA: TGTGCCAGCAGTTTGCGCGCCGGGACCGAAACCTATGGCTACACCTTC. Translation: CASSLRAGTETYGYTF.